The 10 T cell receptor beta chains below come from one sample, sequenced in a study of Ad26.COV2.S vaccination and SARS-CoV-2 variants. Treatment noted: some 20 received Ad26.COV2.S at low or high dose, single or two shots; roughly five received placebo; per-sample allocation not given. The investigators took samples on day 63 after the first vaccine or placebo injection. Only in-frame clones appear in the TCRdb table, and some are missing; sequencing was by immunoSEQ multiplex PCR. The sample comprises about 400,000 clones, around 91% of which are singletons, and over 1.5% rests with the top ten. The sample here was peripheral blood, taken in a trial of Ad26.COV2.S vaccine versus placebo. The receptors come from a person between 18 and 59 years old who received the Ad26.COV2.S COVID-19 vaccine or a placebo.

The CDR3 here is CASSREGGQGQGYTF. The CDR3 DNA reads as TGTGCCAGCAGTAGGGAAGGAGGACAGGGACAGGGCTACACCTTC. This chain uses TRBV6-4 with TRBJ1-2, with 8 bases identical to TRBD1. Germline loops: CDR1 MRHNA, CDR2 SNTAGT. The CDR3 covers 15 residues. J gave up 8 bases and V 5 bases, and 13 bases lay outside the gene matches.

The chain carries TRBV20-1 and TRBJ1-1; no reliable D call. V was clipped by 6 bases and J by 2 bases, with 13 bases between them. CDR1 and CDR2 (germline): DFQATT, SNEGSKA (reference sequence). The CDR3 length is 13 residues. CDR3 protein: CSASTILNTEAFF. The DNA of the CDR3 is TGCAGTGCCAGTACAATCTTAAACACTGAAGCTTTCTTT.

The chain couples TRBV5-1 to TRBJ1-4, with D possibly being TRBD1 (6 bases). This CDR3 has 14 residues. CDR1 SGHRS and CDR2 YFSETQ come from the germline V gene. V gave up 6 bases and J gave up 1 base, with 10 bases separating them. CDR3 DNA sequence: TGCGCCAGCACAACAGGGTTAACTAATGAAAAACTGTTTTTT. Its protein is CASTTGLTNEKLFF.

The gene calls are TRBV18 and TRBJ1-3; D unclear. The V gene's germline CDR1 is KGHSH and CDR2 LQKENI. V was clipped by 1 base and J by 0 bases, with 7 bases between them. The CDR3 contains 15 residues. This chain's CDR3 is CASSPRDLSGNTIYF. The CDR3 region has the DNA TGTGCCAGCTCACCACGGGATCTCTCTGGAAACACCATATATTTT. The full variable domain, rest sourced from reference TRBV18 and TRBJ1-3, is NAGVMQNPRHLVRRRGQEARLRCSPMKGHSHVYWYRQLPEEGLKFMVYLQKENIIDESGMPKERFSAEFPKEGPSILRIQQVVRGDSAAYFCASSPRDLSGNTIYFGEGSWLTVV.

The J gene is TRBJ2-7, the V gene TRBV13; D might be TRBD2 (5 bases). The CDR3 covers 13 residues. Germline lookup yields CDR1 PRHDT and CDR2 FYEKMQ (reference sequence). The V end lost 5 bases, the J end lost 6 bases, and 14 bases lay between the germline ends. CDR3 nucleotide sequence: TGTGCCAGCAGCGACGAAATTGCGGGCGAGCAGTACTTC. Translated, it gives CASSDEIAGEQYF.

The V call is TRBV19, the J call TRBJ1-6, with D unresolved. Germline assignment: CDR1 LNHDA and CDR2 SQIVND (reference sequence). Between the trimmed V and J ends, which lost 5 bases and 8 bases, there was a span of 28 bases. This CDR3 is 19 amino acids long. The CDR3 DNA reads TGTGCCAGTAGTTCCGTGTGGGTGAGACAAAGCTCCTGGGATTCACCCCTCCACTTT. This gives the protein CASSSVWVRQSSWDSPLHF.

The V gene is TRBV2, the J gene TRBJ2-7, with 7 bases that match TRBD2. Per the germline V gene, CDR1 is SNHLY and CDR2 is FYNNEI. V dropped 6 bases and J dropped 3; count of bases not matched to a gene: 8. The CDR3 contains 14 residues. The CDR3 region is CASRGLRENYEQYF. DNA of the CDR3: TGTGCCAGCAGGGGACTGCGGGAGAACTACGAGCAGTACTTC.

This rearrangement joins TRBV5-1 to TRBJ2-5; D not resolved. The CDR3 consists of 14 residues. From germline, CDR1 is SGHRS and CDR2 YFSETQ. The ends were cut back, 1 base at V and 3 bases at J, with 10 bases in the middle. Here the CDR3 reads CASSLYGGEETQYF. The CDR3 nucleotides are TGCGCCAGCAGCTTGTATGGCGGTGAAGAGACCCAGTACTTC.

J is TRBJ2-1 and V is TRBV10-3; 7 nucleotides line up with TRBD2. The V segment lost 4 bases and the J segment 0 bases; nucleotides outside the gene matches: 12. This CDR3 is 18 amino acids long. The germline V gene encodes CDR1 ENHRY and CDR2 SYGVKD. Here the CDR3 reads CAISVSPGGGSSYNEQFF. DNA for the CDR3: TGTGCCATCAGTGTCTCCCCGGGAGGCGGGAGCTCCTACAATGAGCAGTTCTTC.

The chain couples TRBV6-5 to TRBJ2-5; D might be TRBD2 (6 bases). V lost 6 bases and J lost 5, with 16 bases in between. This CDR3 has 14 residues. CDR1 is MNHEY and CDR2 is SVGAGI in the germline V gene. The CDR3 here is CASSPGLSSETQYF. The CDR3 DNA reads TGTGCCAGCAGCCCCGGACTATCGTCGGAGACCCAGTACTTC.